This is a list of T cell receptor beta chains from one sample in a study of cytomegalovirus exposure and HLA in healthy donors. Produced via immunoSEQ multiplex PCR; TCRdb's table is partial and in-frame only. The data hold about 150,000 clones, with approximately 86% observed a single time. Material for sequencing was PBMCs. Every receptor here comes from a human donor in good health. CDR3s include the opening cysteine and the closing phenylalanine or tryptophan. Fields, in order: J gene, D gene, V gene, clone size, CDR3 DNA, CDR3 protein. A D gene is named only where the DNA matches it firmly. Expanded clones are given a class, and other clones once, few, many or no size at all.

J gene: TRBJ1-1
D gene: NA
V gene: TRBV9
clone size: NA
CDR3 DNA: TGTGCCAGCAGCCCAACTGATATGAACACTGAAGCTTTCTTT
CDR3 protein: CASSPTDMNTEAFF

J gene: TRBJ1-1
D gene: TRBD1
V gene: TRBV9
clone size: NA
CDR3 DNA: TGTGCCAGCAGCGTAGCTCCACCCGAAAGGACAGGGAAGGACACTGAAGCTTTCTTT
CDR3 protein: CASSVAPPERTGKDTEAFF

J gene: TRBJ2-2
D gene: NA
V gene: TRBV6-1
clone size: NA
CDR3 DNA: TGTGCCAGCAGTGAAGCGGAGGGAATAGGAAGTTTAGAGCTGTTTTTT
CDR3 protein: CASSEAEGIGSLELFF

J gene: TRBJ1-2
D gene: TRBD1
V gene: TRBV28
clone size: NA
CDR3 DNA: TGTGCCAGCAGTTTGTCTGGACAGGGGGACTATGGCTACACCTTC
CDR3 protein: CASSLSGQGDYGYTF

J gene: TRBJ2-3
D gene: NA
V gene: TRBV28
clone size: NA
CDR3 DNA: TGTGCCAGCAGTCTACTCACAGATACGCAGTATTTT
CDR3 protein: CASSLLTDTQYF

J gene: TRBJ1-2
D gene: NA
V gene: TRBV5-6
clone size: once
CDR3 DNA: TGTGCCAGCAGCGCCATCCTCTTACAGGTTCATGGCTACACCTTC
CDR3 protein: CASSAILLQVHGYTF

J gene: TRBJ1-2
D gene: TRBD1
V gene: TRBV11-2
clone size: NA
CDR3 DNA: TGTGCCAGCAGCTCCCCGGACAGGGCTGACTATGGCTACACCTTC
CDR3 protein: CASSSPDRADYGYTF

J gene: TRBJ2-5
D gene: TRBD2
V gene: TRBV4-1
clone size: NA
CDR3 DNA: TGCGCCAGTGGACTAGCGGTGCAAGAGACCCAGTACTTC
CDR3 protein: CASGLAVQETQYF

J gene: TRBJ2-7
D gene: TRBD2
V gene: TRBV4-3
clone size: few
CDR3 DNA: TGCGCCAGCAGCCGACTAGCGGGGGGGAACTACGAGCAGTACTTC
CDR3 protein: CASSRLAGGNYEQYF

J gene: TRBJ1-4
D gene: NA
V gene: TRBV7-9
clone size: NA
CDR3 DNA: TGTGCCAGCAGCTTAAGACAGGCGCATGAAAAACTGTTTTTT
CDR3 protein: CASSLRQAHEKLFF

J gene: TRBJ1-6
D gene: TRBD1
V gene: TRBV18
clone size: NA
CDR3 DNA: TGTGCCAGCTCACGGACAGGGCCCCCGAATTCACCCCTCCACTTT
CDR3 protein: CASSRTGPPNSPLHF

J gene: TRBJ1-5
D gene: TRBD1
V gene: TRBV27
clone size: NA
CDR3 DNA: TGTGCCAGCAGCCCCGGGACAGGGGAGAATCAGCCCCAGCATTTT
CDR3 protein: CASSPGTGENQPQHF

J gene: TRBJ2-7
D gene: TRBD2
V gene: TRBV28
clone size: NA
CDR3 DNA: TGTGCCAGCAGTCCTACTATAGCGGGATACGAGCAGTACTTC
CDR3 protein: CASSPTIAGYEQYF

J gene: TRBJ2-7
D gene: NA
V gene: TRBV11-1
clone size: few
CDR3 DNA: TGTGCCAGCACATCCAGGGGAAACCCCTACGAGCAGTACTTC
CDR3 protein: CASTSRGNPYEQYF

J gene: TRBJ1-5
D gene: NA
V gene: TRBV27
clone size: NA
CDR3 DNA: TGTGCCAGCAGTATTAAAGGGACATATCAGCCCCAGCATTTT
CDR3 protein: CASSIKGTYQPQHF

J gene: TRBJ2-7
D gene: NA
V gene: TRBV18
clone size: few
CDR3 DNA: TGTGCCAGCTCATTCTCGATCGGACAGAGAATATACGAGCAGTACTTC
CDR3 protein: CASSFSIGQRIYEQYF

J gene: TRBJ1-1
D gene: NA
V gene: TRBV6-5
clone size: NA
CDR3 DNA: TGTGCCAGCAGTAAGTCGACGGACTTGAACACTGAAGCTTTCTTT
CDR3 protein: CASSKSTDLNTEAFF

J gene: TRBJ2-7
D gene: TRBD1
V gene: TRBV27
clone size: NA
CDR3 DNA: TGTGCCAGCAGTAGGACAGGGAGCTCCTACGAGCAGTACTTC
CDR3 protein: CASSRTGSSYEQYF

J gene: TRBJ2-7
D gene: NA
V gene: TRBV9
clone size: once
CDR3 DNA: TGTGCCAGCAGCGTAAGGTCTAGCAGCCGCGACGAGCAGTACTTC
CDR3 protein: CASSVRSSSRDEQYF

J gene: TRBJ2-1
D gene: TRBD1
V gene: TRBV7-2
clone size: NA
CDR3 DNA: TGTGCCAGCAGCCTTGACAGGGGGCTACCCTACAATGAGCAGTTCTTC
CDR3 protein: CASSLDRGLPYNEQFF

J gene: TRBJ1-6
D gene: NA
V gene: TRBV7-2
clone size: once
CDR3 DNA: TGTGCCAGCAGGCGTAGCCTTAACCCCAGCTCCTATAATTCACCCCTCCACTTT
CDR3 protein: CASRRSLNPSSYNSPLHF

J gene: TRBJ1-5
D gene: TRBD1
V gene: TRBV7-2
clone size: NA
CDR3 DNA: TGTGCCAGCAGCTTCGGCATTCGTGGGACAGGTGGGGCCATTCAGCCCCAGCATTTT
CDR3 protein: CASSFGIRGTGGAIQPQHF

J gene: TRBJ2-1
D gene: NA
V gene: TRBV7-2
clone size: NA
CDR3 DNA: TGTGCCAGCAGCTTAGTTCTTTCGGGGGGCACCTACAATGAGCAGTTCTTC
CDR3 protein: CASSLVLSGGTYNEQFF

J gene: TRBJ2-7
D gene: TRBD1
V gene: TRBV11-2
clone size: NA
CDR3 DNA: TGTGCCAGCAGCCCAATATCCCGACAGGGGGTATCCTACGAGCAGTACTTC
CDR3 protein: CASSPISRQGVSYEQYF

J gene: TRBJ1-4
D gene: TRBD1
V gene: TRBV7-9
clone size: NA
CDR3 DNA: TGTGCCAGCAGCCCCCAAACAGGGGTCGTTGAAAAACTGTTTTTT
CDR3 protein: CASSPQTGVVEKLFF

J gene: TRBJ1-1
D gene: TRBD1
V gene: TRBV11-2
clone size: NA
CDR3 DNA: TGTGCCAGCAGCTTGGGGACAGGGTTGAGGGTTCAAGCTTTCTTT
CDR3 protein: CASSLGTGLRVQAFF

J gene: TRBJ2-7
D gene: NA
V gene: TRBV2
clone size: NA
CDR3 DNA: TGTGCCAGCAAGCTGAACGGGTTAGACTACTTC
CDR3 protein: CASKLNGLDYF

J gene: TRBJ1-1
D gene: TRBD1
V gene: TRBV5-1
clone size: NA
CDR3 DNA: TGCGCCAGCAGCTTGGGGGGGACAGGGAACACTGAAGCTTTCTTT
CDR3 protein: CASSLGGTGNTEAFF

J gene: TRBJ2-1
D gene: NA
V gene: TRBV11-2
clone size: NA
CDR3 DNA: TGTGCCAGCAGCTTAGCTCCCAGGGGGGAGGTAGAGCAGTTCTTC
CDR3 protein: CASSLAPRGEVEQFF

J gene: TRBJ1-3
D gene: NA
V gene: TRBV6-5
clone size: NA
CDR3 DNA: TGTGCCAGCAGGTCGATTGGGCCGACCGGAAACACCATATATTTT
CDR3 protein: CASRSIGPTGNTIYF

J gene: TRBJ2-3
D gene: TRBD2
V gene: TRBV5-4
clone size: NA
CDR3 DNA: TGTGCCAGCAGCGTCCGGGCGGGGGGTCCAGATACGCAGTATTTT
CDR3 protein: CASSVRAGGPDTQYF

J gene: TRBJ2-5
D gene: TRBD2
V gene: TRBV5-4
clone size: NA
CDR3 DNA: TGTGCCAGCAGCTTTGGGGGGGAGGAGACCCAGTACTTC
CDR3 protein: CASSFGGEETQYF

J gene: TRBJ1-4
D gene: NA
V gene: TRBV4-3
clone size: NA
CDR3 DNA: TGCGCCAGCAGCCACCCCGGGGCCGGGAGCTGGGAAAAACTGTTTTTT
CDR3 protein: CASSHPGAGSWEKLFF

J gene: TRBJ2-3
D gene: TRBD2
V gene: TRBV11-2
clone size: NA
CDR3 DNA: TGTGCCAGCAGCTTAGCACCTAGCGGGGGATGGAATACGCAGTATTTT
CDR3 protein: CASSLAPSGGWNTQYF

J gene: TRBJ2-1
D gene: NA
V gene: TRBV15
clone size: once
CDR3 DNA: TGTGCCACCAGCCGCTCCCGGGTGCGATCTGAGCAGTTCTTC
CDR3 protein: CATSRSRVRSEQFF

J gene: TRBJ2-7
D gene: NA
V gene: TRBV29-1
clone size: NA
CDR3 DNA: TGCAGCGCGGGGGAGTACGAGCAGTACTTC
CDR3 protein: CSAGEYEQYF

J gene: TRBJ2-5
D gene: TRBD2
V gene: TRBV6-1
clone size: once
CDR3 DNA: TGTGCCAGCAGTGAATATAAGGGACTAGCGGGGGAGACCCAGTACTTC
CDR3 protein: CASSEYKGLAGETQYF

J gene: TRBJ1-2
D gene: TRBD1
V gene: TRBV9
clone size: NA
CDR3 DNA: TGTGCCAGCAGCGTAGGGGACAGGGGAGACTATGGCTACACCTTC
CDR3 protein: CASSVGDRGDYGYTF

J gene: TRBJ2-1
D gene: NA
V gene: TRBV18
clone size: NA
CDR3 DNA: TGTGCCAGCTCACCACCTTATGGCAGGTCCCACAATGAGCAGTTCTTC
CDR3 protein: CASSPPYGRSHNEQFF

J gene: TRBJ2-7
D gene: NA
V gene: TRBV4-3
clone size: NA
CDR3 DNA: TGCGCCAGCAGCCAAGATCTGGGGCCATACGAGCAGTACTTC
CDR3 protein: CASSQDLGPYEQYF

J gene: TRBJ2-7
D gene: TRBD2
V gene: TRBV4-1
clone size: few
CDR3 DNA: TGCGCCAGCAGCCAACTGGGACTAGCGCCCGGCGAGCAGTACTTC
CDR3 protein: CASSQLGLAPGEQYF

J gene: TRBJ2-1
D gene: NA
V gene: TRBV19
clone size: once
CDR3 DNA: TGTGCCAGTAGTATATCGGGGTTTGGGGATGAGCAGTTCTTC
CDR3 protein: CASSISGFGDEQFF

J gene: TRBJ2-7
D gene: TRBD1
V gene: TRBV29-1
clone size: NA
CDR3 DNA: TGCAGCCACGGGACAGGGCACGAGCAGTACTTC
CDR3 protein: CSHGTGHEQYF

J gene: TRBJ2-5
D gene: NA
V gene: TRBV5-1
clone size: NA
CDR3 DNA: TGCGCCAGCAGCTTGTCCCCCCGGGAGACCCAGTACTTC
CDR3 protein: CASSLSPRETQYF

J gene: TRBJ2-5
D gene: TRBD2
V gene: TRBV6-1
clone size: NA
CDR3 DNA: TGTGCCAGCAGACTAAGCGGGAACCAAGAGACCCAGTACTTC
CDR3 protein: CASRLSGNQETQYF

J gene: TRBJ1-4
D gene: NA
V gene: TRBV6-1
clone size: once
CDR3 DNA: TGTGCCAGCAGTGCCACAGCGGGCGCAGGAGAAAAACTGTTTTTT
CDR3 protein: CASSATAGAGEKLFF

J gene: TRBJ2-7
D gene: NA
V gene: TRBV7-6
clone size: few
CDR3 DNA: TGTGCCAGCAGCTTAGGAATGGGCGGGGAGGCTTACGAGCAGTACTTC
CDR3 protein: CASSLGMGGEAYEQYF

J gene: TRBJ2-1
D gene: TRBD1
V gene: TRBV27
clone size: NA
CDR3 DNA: TGTGCCAGCAGTTTAAAGACAGGGTGGTTCTATGAGCAGTTCTTC
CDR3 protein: CASSLKTGWFYEQFF

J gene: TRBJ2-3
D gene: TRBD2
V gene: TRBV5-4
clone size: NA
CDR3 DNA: TGTGCCGGAGGGACTAGCGGAAACACAGATACGCAGTATTTT
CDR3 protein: CAGGTSGNTDTQYF

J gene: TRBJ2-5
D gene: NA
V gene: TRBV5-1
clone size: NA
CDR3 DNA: TGCGCCAGCAGTCTGACTAGTGGGCAAGAGACCCAGTACTTC
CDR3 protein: CASSLTSGQETQYF

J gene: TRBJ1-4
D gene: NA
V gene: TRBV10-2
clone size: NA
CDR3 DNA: TGCGCCAGCAGTGGCGGCCTGGGGCTGGGCAAACTGTTTTTT
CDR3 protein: CASSGGLGLGKLFF